This entry lists 18 T cell receptor beta chains sequenced from one sample in a study of human thymus T cells. Only in-frame clones appear in the TCRdb table, and some are missing; sequencing was by immunoSEQ multiplex PCR. This sample has 78,000 or so clones, with nearly 98% found just once. In corrective heart surgery, resections were taken, and these provided the thymus tissue. Sample: thymus tissue. These receptor sequences come from a boy under three years old with a congenital heart defect but otherwise immunologically healthy.

This clone came up once. This chain connects TRBV19 to TRBJ2-7, with D perhaps TRBD1 (5 bases). V was clipped by 6 bases and J by 5 bases, with 14 bases between them. Germline-derived CDR1 and CDR2 are LNHDA and SQIVND (reference sequence). CDR3 size: 13 residues. The CDR3 nucleotides read TGTGCCAGTAGCATCAGGGAAAGGGACGAGCAGTACTTC. Translated: CASSIRERDEQYF.

The rearrangement joins TRBV19 to TRBJ2-2; the D is unclear. CDR1 and CDR2 (germline): LNHDA, SQIVND (reference sequence). V was pared by 5 bases and J by 6 bases, with 19 bases between. The CDR3 consists of 16 residues. In DNA, the CDR3 is TGTGCCAGTAGTTCCCCTCATGGAGTCGGACCCGGGGAGCTGTTTTTT. Its protein is CASSSPHGVGPGELFF.

This chain uses TRBV23-1 with TRBJ2-5; 7 bases line up with TRBD1. TRBV23-1 qualifies as an ORF whose function is uncertain. The CDR3 sequence is 12 residues long. The J segment lost 4 bases and the V segment lost 9 bases, leaving 5 bases of the junction unmatched. The CDR3 sequence: CARGWDRETQYF. The CDR3 bases are TGCGCCAGAGGATGGGACAGAGAGACCCAGTACTTC.

The genes are TRBV7-9 and TRBJ2-2, with 12 bases matching TRBD2. J gave up 5 bases and V 5 bases, and 3 bases lay outside the gene matches. In germline, CDR1 is SEHNR, CDR2 FQNEAQ (reference sequence). CDR3 length equals 15 residues. The CDR3 DNA sequence: TGTGCCAGCAGCGCAGGGACTAGCGGGACCGGGGAGCTGTTTTTT. Amino acid sequence: CASSAGTSGTGELFF.

V is TRBV4-1 and J is TRBJ2-5; no firm D call. V gave up 4 bases and J gave up 5 bases, with 11 bases separating them. Germline values: CDR1 MGHRA, CDR2 YSYEKL. The CDR3 covers 13 residues. CDR3 nucleotides: TGCGCCAGCAGCCGATGGCCCAAGGAGACCCAGTACTTC. Translation: CASSRWPKETQYF.

The chain is built from TRBV4-1 and TRBJ2-7, with TRBD1 matching over 10 bases. This CDR3 comprises 16 residues. V dropped 5 bases and J dropped 0; count of bases not matched to a gene: 7. Germline loops: CDR1 MGHRA, CDR2 YSYEKL. CDR3 DNA sequence: TGCGCCAGCAGCTCCGGGACAGGGGACCTCTCCTACGAGCAGTACTTC. It is translated as CASSSGTGDLSYEQYF.

The chain has TRBV10-3 and TRBJ1-6; D is ambiguous. Trimming removed 10 bases at V and 5 bases at J, with 12 bases between. Germline loops: CDR1 ENHRY, CDR2 SYGVKD. The CDR3 contains 13 residues. This CDR3 reads CASQTPNNSPLHF. The CDR3, as DNA: TGTGCCAGCCAAACGCCGAATAATTCACCCCTCCACTTT.

J is TRBJ1-5 and V is TRBV10-3, with D possibly matching TRBD1 (5 bases). V was clipped by 4 bases and J by 5 bases, with 12 bases between them. CDR3 size: 14 residues. CDR1 and CDR2 (germline): ENHRY, SYGVKD. The CDR3 spells CAISGGSQDQPQHF. In nucleotides, the CDR3 is TGTGCCATCAGTGGGGGGTCGCAGGATCAGCCCCAGCATTTT.

V is TRBV5-8 and J is TRBJ2-7; D may be TRBD1 or TRBD2 (6 bases each). This CDR3 comprises 13 residues. The V gene's germline CDR1 is SGHTS and CDR2 YDEGEE. With 2 bases removed from V and 7 bases from J, the gap between germline ends came to 13 bases. CDR3 nucleotide sequence: TGTGCCAGCAGCTTTTTGGGGGGCCAAGAGCAGTACTTC. It specifies CASSFLGGQEQYF.

This clone has a handful of counts. The chain has TRBV19 and TRBJ1-5, with TRBD1 as a possible D gene (5 bases). The V gene lost 0 bases and the J gene lost 7 bases, with 16 bases spanning the gap. The length of the CDR3 is 16 residues. Germline-derived CDR1 and CDR2 are LNHDA and SQIVND (reference sequence). CDR3 in amino acids: CASSIEGGLVGQPQHF. The CDR3, as DNA: TGTGCCAGTAGTATAGAGGGGGGGTTAGTTGGCCAGCCCCAGCATTTT.

The V gene is TRBV27, the J gene TRBJ2-5, with D unclear. This CDR3 contains 13 residues. The ends were cut back, 4 bases at V and 4 bases at J, with 10 bases in the middle. Germline loops: CDR1 MNHEY, CDR2 SMNVEV (reference sequence). The CDR3 reads CASSSTSIETQYF. The CDR3 DNA reads as TGTGCCAGCAGTTCTACGTCCATAGAGACCCAGTACTTC.

The chain uses TRBV5-6 and TRBJ2-3, with D possibly being TRBD2 (6 bases). V was trimmed by 4 bases and J by 4 bases, leaving 19 bases between them. The CDR3 runs to 16 residues. The germline V gene has CDR1 SGHDT and CDR2 YYEEEE. The CDR3 coding sequence is TGTGCCAGCAGCATTACGGGACTCAGCACCGCAGATACGCAGTATTTT. Translating it yields CASSITGLSTADTQYF.

J is TRBJ2-3 and V is TRBV18, with D perhaps matching TRBD1 (5 bases). Germline CDR1 KGHSH, CDR2 LQKENI. V lost 3 bases to trimming and J lost 7 bases, with 14 bases between them. The CDR3 is 14 residues long. The CDR3 nucleotides read TGTGCCAGCTCACCTGCAACAGGATGTCATACGCAGTATTTT. Amino acid sequence: CASSPATGCHTQYF.

V gene TRBV4-2 combines with J gene TRBJ2-1; the D gene is possibly TRBD1 (6 bases). Germline CDR1 is LGHNA and CDR2 is YNFKEQ. V lost 4 bases and J lost 0, with 16 bases in between. The CDR3 sequence is 17 residues long. CDR3 DNA sequence: TGTGCCAGCAGCCCAACAGGGCCGCATTACTCCTACAATGAGCAGTTCTTC. This translates into CASSPTGPHYSYNEQFF.

The chain recombines TRBV27 with TRBJ1-1, with 8 bases identical to TRBD1. The germline V gene encodes CDR1 MNHEY and CDR2 SMNVEV (reference sequence). The junction had 22 bases not matched to a gene; V was cut back by 3 bases and J by 4 bases. This CDR3 region has 20 residues. This CDR3 reads CASSFIPSTDREKWGTEAFF. In nucleotides, the CDR3 is TGTGCCAGCAGTTTTATCCCCTCCACGGACAGGGAGAAATGGGGCACTGAAGCTTTCTTT.

The chain employs TRBV7-9 and TRBJ1-6; TRBD1 matches at 10 bases. The CDR3 extends over 17 amino acids. Trimming took 5 bases from V and 8 from J; bases not matched to a gene: 12. Germline V gives CDR1 SEHNR, CDR2 FQNEAQ (reference sequence). Here the CDR3 reads CASSRDNDRGPDSPLHF. The CDR3 DNA sequence: TGTGCCAGCAGCAGAGATAACGACAGGGGGCCGGATTCACCCCTCCACTTT.

The chain couples TRBV4-3 to TRBJ1-2, with TRBD1 identical over 10 bases. The germline gives CDR1 LGHNA, CDR2 YSLEER. This CDR3 spans 18 amino acids. V lost 0 bases, J lost 4 bases, and 11 bases stayed unmatched. CDR3 loop: CASSQDLWRQGASYGYTF. Here the CDR3 DNA reads TGCGCCAGCAGCCAAGATTTGTGGAGACAGGGGGCCAGCTATGGCTACACCTTC.

The chain joins TRBV11-2 to TRBJ1-6; a weak D match, TRBD1 (5 bases). In germline, CDR1 is SGHAT, CDR2 FQNNGV. There are 17 residues in the CDR3. The ends were cut back, 5 bases at V and 10 bases at J, with 24 bases in the middle. CDR3 bases: TGTGCCAGCAGCCCAGGCCCCGGGACCACTTTTCTCTCACCCCTCCACTTT. It yields the protein CASSPGPGTTFLSPLHF.